Below, 2 T cell receptor beta chains from the same sample are listed, as sequenced in a study of CD8 T cells in ankylosing spondylitis. Whole-study results and caveats: It appeared that ankylosing spondylitis blood was characterized by a TCR beta motif of 8 or 9 highly homologous variants.

No cognate antigen is known for these TCRs. TCRdb re-called the 5' RACE reads through MiXCR, storing one row per CDR3 protein. The sample has about 800,000 distinct CDR3 sequences; roughly 10% are singletons. Material for sequencing was blood, either unsorted or a sorted T cell fraction (not recorded which). The receptor set was obtained from a male donor with ankylosing spondylitis.

This clonotype was observed a handful of times. The J gene is TRBJ1-2, the V gene TRBV7-2; D remains unclear. This CDR3 has 15 residues. Germline CDR1 reads SGHTA; CDR2 reads FQGNSA. V dropped 7 bases and J dropped 5 bases, with 20 bases sitting between them. CDR3 coding DNA: TGTGCCAGCAATCCAATAACCAGATGGGAGTATGGCTACACCTTC. Translating gives CASNPITRWEYGYTF.

This rearrangement joins TRBV6-1 to TRBJ2-5; D possibly corresponds to TRBD1 (6 bases). CDR3 size: 14 residues. The germline V gene has CDR1 MNHNS and CDR2 SASEGT. With 4 bases removed from V and 1 base from J, the gap between germline ends came to 10 bases. The CDR3 region has the DNA TGTGCCAGCAGTGTAGACAGGTCCCAAGAGACCCAGTACTTC. It yields the protein CASSVDRSQETQYF.